These 21 T cell receptor beta chains originate from one sample sequenced in a study of blood T cells in healthy people across ages. With a J-beta primer mix and a sample-barcoded 5' primer, a second PCR ran roughly 6 to 12 cycles. TCRdb itself ran the 5' RACE reads through MiXCR, one entry per CDR3 protein. The profile shows fewer than 900,000 distinct CDR3 sequences, around 40% of them singletons. Sequencing used blood. These receptors were taken from an older woman in good health.

This clonotype was seen a handful of times. CDR3 coding DNA: TGTGCCAGCAGCTGGGGGACTAGTGAGCAGTTCTTC. It encodes CASSWGTSEQFF. This chain uses TRBV12-3 or TRBV12-4 with TRBJ2-1; TRBD2 aligns across 8 bases. The CDR3 sequence is 12 residues long. J lost 9 bases, V lost 6 bases, and 4 bases had no gene match.

The V gene is TRBV6-2 or TRBV6-3, the J gene TRBJ2-7, with D tentatively TRBD1 (6 bases). Germline V lookup: CDR1 MNHEY, CDR2 SVGEGT. The CDR3 has 15 amino acids. The V and J ends lost 8 bases and 2 bases respectively, with 19 bases between them. The CDR3 sequence is CASRVPYRAAYEQYF. As DNA, the CDR3 is TGTGCCAGCCGAGTTCCATACAGGGCTGCCTACGAGCAGTACTTC.

The chain joins TRBV3-1 to TRBJ1-1, with 7 bases aligning to TRBD1. Trimming cost V 6 bases and J 3 bases; bases outside gene matches: 7. Germline lookup yields CDR1 LGHDT and CDR2 YNNKEL (reference sequence). The CDR3 sequence is 14 residues long. The CDR3 region is CASSGDSGDTEAFF. CDR3 nucleotide sequence: TGTGCCAGCAGTGGGGACAGCGGCGACACTGAAGCTTTCTTT.

Of note for this clonotype: The junction does not match germline at one end; this may be a read error. The CDR3 here is CASSFGTGGQPQDF. The CDR3 DNA follows: TGTGCCAGCAGCTTTGGGACAGGGGGTCAGCCCCAGGATTTT. The chain joins TRBV11-2 to TRBJ1-5; 11 bases fit TRBD1. CDR1 SGHAT and CDR2 FQNNGV come from the germline V gene. The CDR3 is 14 amino acids.

The chain has TRBV20-1 and TRBJ2-1; D unclear. V was clipped by 2 bases and J by 1 base, with 15 bases between them. Looked up from germline, CDR1 is DFQATT and CDR2 is SNEGSKA (reference sequence). CDR3 length equals 16 residues. CDR3 in DNA: TGCAGTGCTAGAACCATGGAGAGTGGGTCCTACAATGAGCAGTTCTTC. This translates into CSARTMESGSYNEQFF.

This clonotype was seen just once. Possible read error: a much larger clone is one base away. The chain is built from TRBV3-1 and TRBJ2-5; the D gene could be TRBD1 or TRBD2 (6 bases each). The length of the CDR3 is 15 residues. V gave up 4 bases and J gave up 5 bases, with 17 bases separating them. Germline CDR1 reads LGHDT; CDR2 reads YNNKEL (reference sequence). CDR3 in amino acids: CASSRGLGGRETQYF. The DNA for the CDR3 is TGTGCCAGCAGCCGAGGTTTGGGGGGCAGGGAGACCCAGTACTTC.

The chain links TRBV13 to TRBJ2-7; 10 positions match TRBD1. Germline-derived CDR1 and CDR2 are PRHDT and FYEKMQ (reference sequence). The CDR3 contains 16 residues. Trimming removed 4 bases from V and 7 bases from J; junction bases left unmatched: 13. CDR3 in DNA: TGTGCCAGCAGCTCCCTCGGGACAGGGGCCTACAATGAGCAGTACTTC. Translating gives CASSSLGTGAYNEQYF.

This clonotype has more than one count but fewer than ten. The chain recombines TRBV4-1 with TRBJ1-6; no definite D call. The CDR3 totals 15 residues. The germline gives CDR1 MGHRA, CDR2 YSYEKL. Between the trimmed V and J ends, which lost 0 bases and 10 bases, there was a span of 13 bases. This chain's CDR3 is CASSQDLSPRSPLHF. The CDR3 region has the DNA TGCGCCAGCAGCCAAGATCTCAGCCCTCGGTCACCCCTCCACTTT.

The table lists this clonotype with a few counts. The gene calls are TRBV29-1 and TRBJ2-2, with D possibly matching TRBD1 (7 bases). CDR1 and CDR2 (germline): SQVTM, ANQGSEA. The CDR3 consists of 14 residues. V was cut by 4 bases and J by 3 bases, with 12 bases left in between. The CDR3 DNA follows: TGCAGCGTTGTCATCAGGGGGGACACCGGGGAGCTGTTTTTT. Amino acids: CSVVIRGDTGELFF.

The chain combines TRBV10-3 with TRBJ1-2; 10 nucleotides align to TRBD1. The CDR3 has 15 residues. J gave up 0 bases and V 7 bases, and 5 bases lay outside the gene matches. The germline gives CDR1 ENHRY, CDR2 SYGVKD. The CDR3 sequence: CAITPGQGPNYGYTF. In DNA form, the CDR3 reads TGTGCCATCACCCCGGGACAGGGGCCTAACTATGGCTACACCTTC.

This clonotype came up a few times. Here the CDR3 DNA reads TGTGCCAGCAGTCGGACACCAGCGGGTGTGGCAGATACGCAGTATTTT. Protein: CASSRTPAGVADTQYF. The rearrangement joins TRBV12-3 or TRBV12-4 to TRBJ2-3; TRBD2 might be the D (6 bases). The CDR3 consists of 16 residues. Trimming stripped 5 bases from V and 4 bases from J, with 19 bases between.

J is TRBJ2-3 and V is TRBV28; D gene uncertain. Germline lookup yields CDR1 MDHEN and CDR2 SYDVKM. Between the trimmed V and J ends, which lost 8 bases and 4 bases, there was a span of 22 bases. The CDR3 is made up of 16 amino acids. The CDR3 spells CASSLGAVGVSDTQYF. The CDR3 DNA follows: TGTGCCAGCTCCCTCGGCGCGGTCGGAGTCTCAGATACGCAGTATTTT.

This clonotype was observed a handful of times. The genes are TRBV9 and TRBJ2-5, with TRBD2 identical over 11 bases. The CDR3 consists of 16 residues. Losses at the gene ends were 3 bases for V and 0 bases for J; bases not matched to a gene: 4. The germline V gene encodes CDR1 SGDLS and CDR2 YYNGEE. CDR3 in amino acids: CASSALAGGHQETQYF. The CDR3 DNA reads as TGTGCCAGCAGCGCCCTAGCGGGGGGTCACCAAGAGACCCAGTACTTC.

This clonotype turned up a few times. The genes are TRBV18 and TRBJ2-7; 12 bases align to TRBD1. The CDR3 sequence is 15 residues long. Germline CDR1 reads KGHSH; CDR2 reads LQKENI. The V and J ends lost 5 bases and 2 bases, in that order; junction bases with no gene match: 4. The CDR3: CASSAGTGGAYEQYF. Written as DNA, the CDR3 is TGTGCCAGCTCAGCCGGGACAGGGGGCGCCTACGAGCAGTACTTC.

The J gene is TRBJ2-5, the V gene TRBV20-1; no reliable D call. The CDR3 is 11 amino acids. V was clipped by 7 bases and J by 5 bases, with 11 bases between them. Germline CDR1 DFQATT, CDR2 SNEGSKA (reference sequence). This chain's CDR3 is CSVSDRETQYF. The CDR3 DNA is TGCAGTGTTTCAGACCGGGAGACCCAGTACTTC.

In the case of this clonotype: At one of its ends the junction is not consistent with the germline gene, which may arise from a read error. The chain is built from TRBV7-2 and TRBJ2-5; perhaps TRBD2 as D (6 bases). The germline V gene has CDR1 SGHTA and CDR2 FQGNSA. The CDR3 runs to 14 residues. CDR3 nucleotide sequence: TGTGCCAGCAGCATTATAGCGGCTCAAGAGACCCGGTACTTC. This codes for CASSIIAAQETRYF.

The chain carries TRBV18 and TRBJ1-1; D is undetermined. From germline, CDR1 is KGHSH and CDR2 LQKENI. The CDR3 sequence is 15 residues long. V was cut by 3 bases and J by 1 base, with 12 bases left in between. DNA of the CDR3: TGTGCCAGCTCACCTCTTGAGGTCTGGAACACTGAAGCTTTCTTT. Translating it yields CASSPLEVWNTEAFF.

Regarding this clonotype: The germline gene is not matched at one end of the junction; a read error may be the cause. The V and J genes are TRBV7-3 and TRBJ2-1; D is possibly TRBD1 or TRBD2 (5 bases each). The CDR3 is 16 residues long. CDR1 and CDR2 from the germline V gene are SGHTA and FQGTGA. The CDR3 DNA reads TGTGCCTGCAGCTTAAATAGTACAGCCTGGGGGTATGAGCAGTTCTTC. Protein sequence: CACSLNSTAWGYEQFF.

The chain employs TRBV24-1 and TRBJ1-5; D may be TRBD1 (6 bases). The V end lost 4 bases, the J end lost 0 bases, and 15 bases lay between the germline ends. Germline assignment: CDR1 KGHDR and CDR2 SFDVKD. The CDR3 sequence is 17 residues long. DNA for the CDR3: TGTGCCACCAGTGAGGCCGGGACACCTTATAGCAATCAGCCCCAGCATTTT. It encodes CATSEAGTPYSNQPQHF.

The chain employs TRBV30 and TRBJ2-7; D not certain. V was cut by 1 base and J by 4 bases, with 5 bases left in between. Germline V lookup: CDR1 GTSNPN, CDR2 SVGIG (reference sequence). The CDR3 loop spans 11 amino acids. CDR3: CAWSAKYEQYF. CDR3 bases: TGTGCCTGGAGTGCAAAGTACGAGCAGTACTTC.

This clonotype is a singleton in its sample. The V call is TRBV19, the J call TRBJ1-3; D gene uncertain. The germline V and J ends were trimmed by 5 bases and 0 bases, with 11 bases remaining between them. The V gene's germline CDR1 is LNHDA and CDR2 SQIVND (reference sequence). The CDR3 consists of 15 residues. The CDR3 bases are TGTGCCAGTAGTGCTGGGTCGGTCTCTGGAAACACCATATATTTT. Protein product: CASSAGSVSGNTIYF.